This TCR beta chain was sequenced for a study of early T cells in non-severe SARS-CoV-2 infection. Trimming took 2 bases from V and 8 from J, leaving 15 bases between them. The CDR3 length is 15 residues. This clonotype was counted between two and nine times. Individual cDNA molecules received unique molecular identifiers during library preparation. TCRdb reprocessed the 5' RACE reads via MiXCR and lists one record per CDR3 protein. The data hold nearly 30,000 distinct CDR3 sequences, with around 6% observed a single time. This chain joins TRBV12-3 or TRBV12-4 and TRBJ1-4, with D possibly being TRBD1 (5 bases). The TCR comes from an adult who was a healthcare worker with PCR-confirmed SARS-CoV-2 infection or an uninfected control (not recorded which). The sequencing input was whole blood. For the CDR3, the DNA is TGTGCCAGCAGTTTATCGGGGGAAGATAACGAAAAACTGTTTTTT. It encodes CASSLSGEDNEKLFF.